A single sample gave rise to the 23 T cell receptor beta chains below, sequenced in a study of response to subunit inactivated influenza vaccine. TCRdb analysed the RT-PCR reads with MiXCR anew, one entry per CDR3 protein. This sample has about 530,000 distinct CDR3 sequences, with about 11% found just once. This specimen consisted of PBMCs from blood, obtained on the day of vaccination. These receptors all come from a man over 45 who received an inactivated influenza vaccine.

In its sample, this clonotype was seen a few times. V is TRBV18 and J is TRBJ2-1, with D possibly being TRBD2 (5 bases). The V gene's germline CDR1 is KGHSH and CDR2 LQKENI. V shed 2 bases and J shed 8 bases, with 16 bases lying between them. This CDR3 spans 15 amino acids. The CDR3 sequence is CASSPGGRLRDEQFF. DNA of the CDR3: TGTGCCAGCTCACCAGGAGGTAGGCTGAGGGATGAGCAGTTCTTC.

V and J are TRBV4-2 and TRBJ2-7; the match to TRBD2 covers 10 bases. The junction had 4 bases not matched to a gene; V was cut back by 1 base and J by 1 base. From germline, CDR1 is LGHNA and CDR2 YNFKEQ. The CDR3 totals 16 residues. In DNA form, the CDR3 reads TGTGCCAGCAGCCAAGGGGCGGGACTAGCGTCCTACGAGCAGTACTTC. It is translated as CASSQGAGLASYEQYF.

This clonotype was counted only a few times. This rearrangement joins TRBV27 to TRBJ2-4, with D maybe TRBD2 (6 bases). The ends were cut back, 8 bases at V and 11 bases at J, with 13 bases in the middle. Germline CDR1 reads MNHEY; CDR2 reads SMNVEV (reference sequence). This CDR3 contains 11 residues. The CDR3 DNA reads as TGTGCCAGCGGAGGGACGGGGTTTCAGTACTTC. This gives the protein CASGGTGFQYF.

This clonotype was seen repeatedly, ten times or more. This chain links TRBV12-3 or TRBV12-4 with TRBJ2-1, with 14 bases aligning to TRBD2. With 6 bases clipped from V and 9 bases from J, the junction kept 4 bases outside the gene matches. This CDR3 contains 14 residues. CDR3 amino acids: CASSGTSGRFEQFF. Written as DNA, the CDR3 is TGTGCCAGCAGCGGGACTAGCGGGAGATTTGAGCAGTTCTTC.

At least ten counts were recorded for this clonotype. The CDR3 protein is CSVEGGPGQGHSYEQYF. The CDR3 DNA reads TGCAGCGTTGAAGGGGGCCCGGGACAGGGACACTCCTACGAGCAGTACTTC. The chain has TRBV29-1 and TRBJ2-7, with 9 bases fitting TRBD1. With 1 base clipped from V and 0 bases from J, the junction kept 10 bases outside the gene matches. In germline, CDR1 is SQVTM, CDR2 ANQGSEA. The CDR3 is 17 residues long.

The J gene is TRBJ2-1, the V gene TRBV10-3; D is perhaps TRBD2 (6 bases). Trimming stripped 6 bases from V and 5 bases from J, with 17 bases between. This CDR3 contains 15 residues. CDR1 and CDR2 (germline): ENHRY, SYGVKD. In nucleotides, the CDR3 is TGTGCCATCAGGGAGACAGCTAGCGTGGACAATGAGCAGTTCTTC. It is translated as CAIRETASVDNEQFF.

The gene calls are TRBV29-1 and TRBJ2-7; 9 nucleotides agree with TRBD2. The CDR3 runs to 16 residues. The germline CDR1 and CDR2 sequences are SQVTM and ANQGSEA. Trimming removed 6 bases from V and 4 bases from J; junction bases left unmatched: 16. CDR3 in DNA: TGCAGCGTCCCGGGGCGGGAGGGCAATCTCCCATACGAGCAGTACTTC. Its translation: CSVPGREGNLPYEQYF.

Ten or more counts support this clonotype. The chain recombines TRBV15 with TRBJ1-2; possibly TRBD1 for D (6 bases). Trimming stripped 9 bases from V and 1 base from J, with 15 bases between. The CDR3 contains 14 residues. CDR1 and CDR2 from the germline V gene are LNHNV and YYDKDF (reference sequence). The DNA for the CDR3 is TGTGCCACGCAGCAGGGGCGGGATAACTATGGCTACACCTTC. Its protein is CATQQGRDNYGYTF.

The V call is TRBV4-1, the J call TRBJ2-7; no clear D. CDR1 and CDR2 (germline): MGHRA, YSYEKL. V lost 2 bases, J lost 2 bases, and 7 bases lay in between. The CDR3 is made up of 13 amino acids. The CDR3 loop reads CASSQWEAYEQYF. The CDR3 DNA reads TGCGCCAGCAGCCAATGGGAAGCCTACGAGCAGTACTTC.

This clonotype occurred a few times. This sequence joins TRBV12-3 or TRBV12-4 and TRBJ1-2; TRBD1 agrees at 7 bases. V was pared by 6 bases and J by 7 bases, with 11 bases of the junction left unmatched. The CDR3 runs to 14 residues. The CDR3 region has the DNA TGTGCCAGCAGACTCGGACAGGAGAGGGGTGGCTACACCTTC. This codes for CASRLGQERGGYTF.

This clonotype was observed once. V and J are TRBV18 and TRBJ2-7; 10 positions agree with TRBD1. V trimming: 4 bases; J trimming: 4 bases; junction bases outside the gene matches: 7. Germline CDR1 is KGHSH and CDR2 is LQKENI. This CDR3 is 15 amino acids long. The CDR3 nucleotides are TGTGCCAGCTCACAAAGACAGGGGGCTTTTTACGAGCAGTACTTC. Protein: CASSQRQGAFYEQYF.

The sample holds a few counts of this clonotype. The chain carries TRBV20-1 and TRBJ2-7, with 8 bases matching TRBD1. Germline loops: CDR1 DFQATT, CDR2 SNEGSKA (reference sequence). The CDR3 has 15 amino acids. Trimming at V came to 1 base and at J to 2 bases, leaving 7 bases not matched to a gene. The CDR3 spells CSARAHRDRTYEQYF. DNA of the CDR3: TGCAGTGCTAGAGCACATAGGGACAGGACCTACGAGCAGTACTTC.

This clonotype appeared many times. This chain joins TRBV12-3 or TRBV12-4 and TRBJ2-5, with 14 bases that match TRBD2. The CDR3 runs to 16 residues. V was clipped by 6 bases and J by 2 bases; unmatched bases: 5. CDR3 in DNA: TGTGCCAGCAGACCTGGACTAGCGGGAGGACAAGAGACCCAGTACTTC. Translation: CASRPGLAGGQETQYF.

This clonotype has only a few counts. The V gene is TRBV4-1, the J gene TRBJ2-1, with TRBD2 as a possible D gene (6 bases). The CDR3 extends over 16 amino acids. V lost 2 bases and J 3 bases, leaving 14 bases between the germline ends. Germline V gives CDR1 MGHRA, CDR2 YSYEKL. For the CDR3, the DNA is TGCGCCAGCAGCCAAAAGATCCGGGAGTACTACAATGAGCAGTTCTTC. Amino acid sequence: CASSQKIREYYNEQFF.

There are a few counts of this clonotype. Here the CDR3 DNA reads TGTGCCAGCAGTCAACAGGGTTCCTACAATGAGCAGTTCTTC. Translation: CASSQQGSYNEQFF. This sequence joins TRBV6-2 or TRBV6-3 and TRBJ2-1, with D possibly matching TRBD1 (6 bases). CDR1 is MNHEY and CDR2 is SVGEGT in the germline V gene. The CDR3 runs to 14 residues. V was clipped by 5 bases and J by 1 base, with 9 bases between them.

This clonotype turned up a few times. The gene calls are TRBV4-3 and TRBJ2-1, with 10 bases matching TRBD2. Germline CDR1 is LGHNA and CDR2 is YSLEER. With V trimmed by 0 bases and J by 7 bases, 6 bases remained unmatched. This CDR3 has 16 amino acids. CDR3 coding DNA: TGCGCCAGCAGCCAAGACAGGACTAGCGGAAGAAATGAGCAGTTCTTC. Protein sequence: CASSQDRTSGRNEQFF.

The chain uses TRBV6-6 and TRBJ2-1, with D unresolved. Deletions cut 2 bases from V and 8 bases from J, with 7 bases between. The CDR3 contains 12 residues. Germline V CDR1 and CDR2: MNHNY, SVGAGI (reference sequence). The CDR3 protein is CASSYQSHEQFF. The CDR3 DNA reads as TGTGCCAGCAGTTACCAGTCCCATGAGCAGTTCTTC.

V gene TRBV3-1 combines with J gene TRBJ2-7, with D perhaps TRBD1 (6 bases). V gave up 8 bases and J gave up 3 bases, with 11 bases separating them. Germline V gene sequence: CDR1 LGHDT, CDR2 YNNKEL (reference sequence). This CDR3 has 12 amino acids. The CDR3 DNA follows: TGTGCCAGCGGACAGCGAAACTACGAGCAGTACTTC. Translating gives CASGQRNYEQYF.

The V call is TRBV10-3, the J call TRBJ2-7, with D unclear. The germline V gene has CDR1 ENHRY and CDR2 SYGVKD. Trimming pared 9 bases from V and 2 bases from J, leaving 17 bases between. The CDR3 is 14 amino acids. The CDR3 DNA is TGTGCCATACGTAGTGGGGTAACAACCTACGAGCAGTACTTC. Protein sequence: CAIRSGVTTYEQYF.

This clonotype was seen a few times. The chain recombines TRBV5-6 with TRBJ2-1; D gene ambiguous. V lost 4 bases to trimming and J lost 1 base, with 15 bases between them. The CDR3 has 16 residues. From germline, CDR1 is SGHDT and CDR2 YYEEEE. CDR3 in DNA: TGTGCCAGCAGCCCCCAACTGGCTCCTTCCTACAATGAGCAGTTCTTC. Protein product: CASSPQLAPSYNEQFF.

This clonotype was recorded at least ten times. The genes are TRBV4-2 and TRBJ2-3; 10 nucleotides match TRBD2. This CDR3 has 17 residues. J gave up 6 bases and V 0 bases, and 9 bases lay outside the gene matches. Germline loops: CDR1 LGHNA, CDR2 YNFKEQ. The CDR3 sequence: CASSQDRQAGGRDTQYF. In DNA, the CDR3 is TGTGCCAGCAGCCAAGATCGACAAGCGGGGGGGCGTGATACGCAGTATTTT.

In nucleotides, the CDR3 is TGTGCCAGCAGTAGACAGGGGGCTGGCACCGGGGAGCTGTTTTTT. This gives the protein CASSRQGAGTGELFF. V is TRBV6-1 and J is TRBJ2-2; 10 positions match TRBD1. This CDR3 contains 15 residues. CDR1 and CDR2 from the germline V gene are MNHNS and SASEGT. J was trimmed by 4 bases and V by 5 bases; bases with no gene match: 4.

This chain joins TRBV7-3 and TRBJ2-2, with TRBD1 matching 9 bases. The germline CDR1 and CDR2 sequences are SGHTA and FQGTGA. This CDR3 is 18 amino acids long. J lost 5 bases, V lost 5 bases, and 15 bases had no gene match. CDR3 residues: CASSRREWDREGTGELFF. CDR3 nucleotides: TGTGCCAGCAGCAGACGAGAATGGGACAGGGAAGGGACCGGGGAGCTGTTTTTT.